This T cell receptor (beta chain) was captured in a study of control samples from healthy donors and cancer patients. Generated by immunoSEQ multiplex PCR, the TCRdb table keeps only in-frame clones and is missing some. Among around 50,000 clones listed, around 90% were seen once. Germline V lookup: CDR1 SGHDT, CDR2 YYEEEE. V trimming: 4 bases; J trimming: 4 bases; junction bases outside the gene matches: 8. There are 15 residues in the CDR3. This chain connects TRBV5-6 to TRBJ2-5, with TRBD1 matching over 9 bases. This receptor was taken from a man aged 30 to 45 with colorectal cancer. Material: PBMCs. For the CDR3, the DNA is TGTGCCAGCAGCCTAGCCGGGACAGGGCCAGAGACCCAGTACTTC. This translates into CASSLAGTGPETQYF.